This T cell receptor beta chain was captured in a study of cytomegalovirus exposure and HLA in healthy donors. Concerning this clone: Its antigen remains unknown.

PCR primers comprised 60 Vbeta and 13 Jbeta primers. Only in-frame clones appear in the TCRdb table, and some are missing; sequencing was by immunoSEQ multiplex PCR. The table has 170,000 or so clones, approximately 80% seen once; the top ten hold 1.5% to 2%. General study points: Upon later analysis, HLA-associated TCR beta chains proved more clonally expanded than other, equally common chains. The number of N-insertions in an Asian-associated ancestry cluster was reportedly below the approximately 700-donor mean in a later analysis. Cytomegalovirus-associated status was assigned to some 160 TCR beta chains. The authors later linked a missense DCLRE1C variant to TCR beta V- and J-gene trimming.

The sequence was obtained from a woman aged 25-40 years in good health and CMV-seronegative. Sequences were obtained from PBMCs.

CDR3 in DNA: TGTGCCAGCAGCGTCGAAGCCGTTGGTTACAATGAGCAGTTCTTC. This gives the protein CASSVEAVGYNEQFF. V gene TRBV7-2 combines with J gene TRBJ2-1; D gene uncertain. The germline gives CDR1 SGHTA, CDR2 FQGNSA. V lost 5 bases and J 4 bases, leaving 15 bases between the germline ends. This CDR3 comprises 15 residues.